This record covers a single T cell receptor beta chain. Its antigen is unidentified. This specimen comes from a study of beta chain features in type 1 diabetes. Study-level results: Among all four CD4+ subsets, Type 1 diabetes patients had TCRB CDR3s that were moderately but significantly shorter.

TCRB transcripts that were expressed got sequenced, as all of the isolated RNA had been reverse transcribed. Assay used: immunoSEQ multiplex PCR; TCRdb lists only in-frame clones, some missing. The profile covers 300,000 to 350,000 clones, with 9.3% appearing a single time and 0.9% to 1.1% taken by the ten largest. This CDR3 is built from 16 residues. Germline loops: CDR1 SGHTA, CDR2 FQGNSA. J was trimmed by 6 bases and V by 5 bases; bases with no gene match: 7. The V call is TRBV7-2, the J call TRBJ2-1; TRBD2 aligns across 13 bases. This clonotype originated in a man under 40 with type 1 diabetes. Sequencing used central memory CD4+ T cells from blood. In DNA, the CDR3 is TGTGCCAGCAGCCCCCAACTAGCGGGGGGGGTCAATGAGCAGTTCTTC. Translation gives CASSPQLAGGVNEQFF.